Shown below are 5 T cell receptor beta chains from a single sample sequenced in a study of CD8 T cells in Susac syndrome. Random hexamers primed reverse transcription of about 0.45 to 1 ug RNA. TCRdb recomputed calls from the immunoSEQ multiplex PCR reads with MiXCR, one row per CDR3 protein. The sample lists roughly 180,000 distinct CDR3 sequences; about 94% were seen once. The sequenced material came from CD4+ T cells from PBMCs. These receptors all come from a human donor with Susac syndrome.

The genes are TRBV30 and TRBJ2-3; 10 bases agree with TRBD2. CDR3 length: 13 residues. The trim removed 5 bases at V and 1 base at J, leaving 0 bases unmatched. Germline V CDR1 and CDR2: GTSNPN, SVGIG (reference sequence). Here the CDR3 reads CAWGTSGTDTQYF. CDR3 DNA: TGTGCCTGGGGGACTAGCGGCACAGATACGCAGTATTTT.

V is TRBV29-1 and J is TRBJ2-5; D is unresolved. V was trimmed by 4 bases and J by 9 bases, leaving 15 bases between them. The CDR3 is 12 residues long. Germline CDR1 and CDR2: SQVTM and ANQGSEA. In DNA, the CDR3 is TGCAGCGTTGTGGTTAGCCTGCCAGCCCAGTACTTC. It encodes CSVVVSLPAQYF.

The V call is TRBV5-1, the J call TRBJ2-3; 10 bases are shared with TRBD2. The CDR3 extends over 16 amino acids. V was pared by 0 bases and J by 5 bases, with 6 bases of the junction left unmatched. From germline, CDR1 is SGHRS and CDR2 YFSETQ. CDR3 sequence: CASSLVHLAGVDTQYF. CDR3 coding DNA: TGCGCCAGCAGCTTGGTCCACCTAGCGGGGGTAGATACGCAGTATTTT.

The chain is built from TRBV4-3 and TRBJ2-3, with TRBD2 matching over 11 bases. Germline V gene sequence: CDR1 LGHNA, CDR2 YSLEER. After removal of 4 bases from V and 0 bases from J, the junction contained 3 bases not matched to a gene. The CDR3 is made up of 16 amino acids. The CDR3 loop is CASSLTSGRSTDTQYF. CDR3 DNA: TGCGCCAGCAGCCTCACTAGCGGGAGAAGCACAGATACGCAGTATTTT.

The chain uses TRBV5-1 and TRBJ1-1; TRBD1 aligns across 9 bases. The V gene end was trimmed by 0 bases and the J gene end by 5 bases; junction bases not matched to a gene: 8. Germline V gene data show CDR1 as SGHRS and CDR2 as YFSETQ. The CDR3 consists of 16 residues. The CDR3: CASSLARDRVETEAFF. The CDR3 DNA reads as TGCGCCAGCAGCTTGGCTCGGGACAGGGTGGAGACTGAAGCTTTCTTT.